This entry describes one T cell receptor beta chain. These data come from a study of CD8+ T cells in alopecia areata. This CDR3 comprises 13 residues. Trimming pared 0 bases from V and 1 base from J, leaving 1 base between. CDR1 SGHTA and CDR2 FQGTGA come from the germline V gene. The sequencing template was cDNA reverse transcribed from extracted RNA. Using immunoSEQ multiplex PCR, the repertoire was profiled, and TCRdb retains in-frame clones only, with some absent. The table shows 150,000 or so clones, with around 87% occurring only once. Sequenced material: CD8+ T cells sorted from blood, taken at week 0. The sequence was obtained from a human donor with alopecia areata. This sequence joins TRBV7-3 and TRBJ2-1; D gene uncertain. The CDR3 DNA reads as TGTGCCAGCAGCTTAACTTCCTACAATGAGCAGTTCTTC. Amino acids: CASSLTSYNEQFF.